This TCR beta chain was found in a study of blood T cell repertoires in COVID-19 (dated by TCRdb to the early 2020s). Background for the entire study: Samples covering the acute and convalescent phases of COVID-19 were provided by collaborators in the United States, Italy and Spain. The material from the prospective study consisted of cDNA or gDNA derived from T cells, B-cell-depleted T cells, or PBMCs. Subjects who had been exposed to COVID-19, were actively infected with it, or had recovered from it provided the deeply sampled blood TCRbeta repertoires that made up the dataset. A freely available public database, intended as a resource for researchers studying the immune response to SARS-CoV-2, is where the repertoires were released. Samples came from the ongoing ImmuneRACE study (first 160 participants) plus 1,254 subjects from 6 global collaborators. A de-identified subject ID, COVID-19 status, age in years and sex were almost always included in the sample metadata. Where HLA class I and class II types were available, the types were taken from metadata supplied by the sample provider, not from assay-based typing. The study at large found these results: How much clinical and demographic metadata was included differed by source and by participant, and the metadata was provided uncurated.

This clone was detected only a few times. This clone's antigen is unknown. Nothing much larger sits one base from this clone, and base qualities are not available. Whole blood was collected in K2EDTA tubes by collaborating institutions according to the institutions' own protocols. For TCRbeta analysis, collaborators shipped samples as frozen whole blood, isolated PBMCs, or DNA extracted from either of those sample types. The immunoSEQ Assay, a bias-controlled multiplex PCR, was used to amplify TCRbeta CDR3 regions from genomic DNA. As for the original processing: Within the assay, amplification of reference gene primers was used to estimate how many nucleated cells each sample contained. Sequence reads were collapsed and filtered to measure the absolute abundance of every unique TCRbeta CDR3 rearrangement. Productive Simpson clonality was computed per sample as the square root of Simpson's diversity index over productive rearrangements. This immuneACCESS table, as held by TCRdb, lists in-frame sequences with V and J called but not all clones. Of the missing ones, under half trace to an unresolved V gene in checked studies; the others have no known cause. That table is the source of V, J and clone size, and D and trimming were worked out from the DNA. The sample includes over 75,000 clones, with 75% to 85% observed a single time. Over 9% of the sample rests with the top ten.

The receptor was derived from a woman between 65 and 79 years old with acute or convalescent COVID-19. The sample was peripheral blood.

The sequence in DNA is TGTGCCACCAGCAAGGAGATGGAGGAAAAACTGTTTTTT. This gives the protein CATSKEMEEKLFF. The V gene is TRBV2 and the J gene is TRBJ1-4; the D gene identity is not certain. The CDR3, from cysteine to phenylalanine, totals 13 residues. Just the 39-base CDR3 DNA is kept, in frame starting at base 1. CDR1 SNHLY and CDR2 FYNNEI are derived from the germline V gene. Trimming costs V 10 bases and J 8 bases, and their ends lie 17 bases apart. With the portions outside the CDR3 filled from the reference TRBV2 and TRBJ1-4 genes, the complete variable region becomes EPEVTQTPSHQVTQMGQEVILRCVPISNHLYFYWYRQILGQKVEFLVSFYNNEISEKSEIFDDQFSVERPDGSNFTLKIRSTKLEDSAMYFCATSKEMEEKLFFGSGTQLSVL.